The rows below give T cell receptor beta chains drawn from one sample of a study of blood T cell repertoires in COVID-19. Using immunoSEQ multiplex PCR, the repertoire was profiled, and TCRdb retains in-frame clones only, with some absent. Seen here are 410,000 or so clones, roughly 90% observed once, and the top ten hold about 1.5%. Material: peripheral blood. These receptors all come from a woman younger than 45 with active or convalescent COVID-19. Both conserved end residues are part of each CDR3. The D gene is left open where the match is weak. Clone sizes are given selectively: once, few, many, or a class where the clone is expanded.

V gene: TRBV7-2
J gene: TRBJ2-5
clone size: NA
D gene: TRBD1
CDR3 length: 15
CDR3 protein: CASSWQGASGETQYF
CDR3 DNA: TGTGCCAGCAGCTGGCAGGGGGCTTCGGGAGAGACCCAGTACTTC

V gene: TRBV6-5
J gene: TRBJ1-4
clone size: few
D gene: TRBD1
CDR3 length: 15
CDR3 protein: CASSLSSGGDEKLFF
CDR3 DNA: TGTGCCAGCTCACTTTCCTCAGGGGGAGATGAAAAACTGTTTTTT

V gene: TRBV5-6
J gene: TRBJ1-1
clone size: NA
D gene: NA
CDR3 length: 15
CDR3 protein: CASSLRDSLNTEAFF
CDR3 DNA: TGTGCCAGCAGCTTGAGGGACTCCTTGAACACTGAAGCTTTCTTT

V gene: TRBV4-1
J gene: TRBJ1-2
clone size: NA
D gene: NA
CDR3 length: 14
CDR3 protein: CASSQDIQGTGYTF
CDR3 DNA: TGCGCCAGCAGCCAAGATATACAGGGTACAGGCTACACCTTC

V gene: TRBV30
J gene: TRBJ1-1
clone size: NA
D gene: NA
CDR3 length: 16
CDR3 protein: CAWSVGRVGANTEAFF
CDR3 DNA: TGTGCCTGGAGTGTAGGCAGGGTGGGGGCTAACACTGAAGCTTTCTTT

V gene: TRBV3-1/TRBV3-2
J gene: TRBJ2-7
clone size: NA
D gene: TRBD1
CDR3 length: 15
CDR3 protein: CASSQGTGRTYEQYF
CDR3 DNA: TGTGCCAGCAGCCAAGGGACAGGGAGAACCTACGAGCAGTACTTC

V gene: TRBV5-8
J gene: TRBJ2-7
clone size: NA
D gene: TRBD2
CDR3 length: 15
CDR3 protein: CASSLMGRGRYEQYF
CDR3 DNA: TGTGCCAGCAGCTTGATGGGGCGGGGGAGGTACGAGCAGTACTTC

V gene: TRBV7-9
J gene: TRBJ2-1
clone size: NA
D gene: NA
CDR3 length: 14
CDR3 protein: CASSGEGDGHEQFF
CDR3 DNA: TGTGCCAGCAGCGGTGAAGGGGATGGCCATGAGCAGTTCTTC

V gene: TRBV27
J gene: TRBJ2-5
clone size: NA
D gene: NA
CDR3 length: 14
CDR3 protein: CASSVSGIQETQYF
CDR3 DNA: TGTGCCAGCAGTGTCTCGGGGATTCAAGAGACCCAGTACTTC

V gene: TRBV16
J gene: TRBJ2-1
clone size: NA
D gene: NA
CDR3 length: 12
CDR3 protein: CASSRRVSEQFF
CDR3 DNA: TGTGCCAGCAGCCGTCGGGTGAGTGAGCAGTTCTTC

V gene: TRBV3-1/TRBV3-2
J gene: TRBJ2-7
clone size: NA
D gene: TRBD2
CDR3 length: 18
CDR3 protein: CASSQDGLAGGSSYEQYF
CDR3 DNA: TGTGCCAGCAGCCAAGATGGCCTAGCGGGTGGGAGCTCCTACGAGCAGTACTTC

V gene: TRBV5-5
J gene: TRBJ2-7
clone size: NA
D gene: TRBD2
CDR3 length: 12
CDR3 protein: CASSLSGNEQYF
CDR3 DNA: TGTGCCAGCAGCCTTAGCGGGAACGAGCAGTACTTC

V gene: TRBV19
J gene: TRBJ1-4
clone size: NA
D gene: NA
CDR3 length: 14
CDR3 protein: CASRRRQGIEKLFF
CDR3 DNA: TGTGCCAGCCGACGACGGCAGGGCATTGAAAAACTGTTTTTT

V gene: TRBV11-2
J gene: TRBJ2-5
clone size: NA
D gene: NA
CDR3 length: 13
CDR3 protein: CASSRGTVETQYF
CDR3 DNA: TGTGCCAGCAGCCGCGGGACGGTAGAGACCCAGTACTTC

V gene: TRBV3-1/TRBV3-2
J gene: TRBJ1-2
clone size: NA
D gene: NA
CDR3 length: 12
CDR3 protein: CASSQPSWGYTF
CDR3 DNA: TGTGCCAGCAGCCAGCCCAGTTGGGGCTACACCTTC

V gene: TRBV6-6
J gene: TRBJ1-5
clone size: NA
D gene: TRBD1
CDR3 length: 16
CDR3 protein: CASSYPGQGSNQPQHF
CDR3 DNA: TGTGCCAGCAGTTACCCCGGACAGGGAAGCAATCAGCCCCAGCATTTT

V gene: TRBV4-1
J gene: TRBJ2-3
clone size: NA
D gene: NA
CDR3 length: 16
CDR3 protein: CASSQDIPPQADTQYF
CDR3 DNA: TGCGCCAGCAGCCAAGATATCCCCCCCCAGGCAGATACGCAGTATTTT

V gene: TRBV6-4
J gene: TRBJ2-1
clone size: once
D gene: TRBD2
CDR3 length: 15
CDR3 protein: CASSTFAGEYNEQFF
CDR3 DNA: TGTGCCAGCAGTACATTCGCGGGAGAGTACAATGAGCAGTTCTTC